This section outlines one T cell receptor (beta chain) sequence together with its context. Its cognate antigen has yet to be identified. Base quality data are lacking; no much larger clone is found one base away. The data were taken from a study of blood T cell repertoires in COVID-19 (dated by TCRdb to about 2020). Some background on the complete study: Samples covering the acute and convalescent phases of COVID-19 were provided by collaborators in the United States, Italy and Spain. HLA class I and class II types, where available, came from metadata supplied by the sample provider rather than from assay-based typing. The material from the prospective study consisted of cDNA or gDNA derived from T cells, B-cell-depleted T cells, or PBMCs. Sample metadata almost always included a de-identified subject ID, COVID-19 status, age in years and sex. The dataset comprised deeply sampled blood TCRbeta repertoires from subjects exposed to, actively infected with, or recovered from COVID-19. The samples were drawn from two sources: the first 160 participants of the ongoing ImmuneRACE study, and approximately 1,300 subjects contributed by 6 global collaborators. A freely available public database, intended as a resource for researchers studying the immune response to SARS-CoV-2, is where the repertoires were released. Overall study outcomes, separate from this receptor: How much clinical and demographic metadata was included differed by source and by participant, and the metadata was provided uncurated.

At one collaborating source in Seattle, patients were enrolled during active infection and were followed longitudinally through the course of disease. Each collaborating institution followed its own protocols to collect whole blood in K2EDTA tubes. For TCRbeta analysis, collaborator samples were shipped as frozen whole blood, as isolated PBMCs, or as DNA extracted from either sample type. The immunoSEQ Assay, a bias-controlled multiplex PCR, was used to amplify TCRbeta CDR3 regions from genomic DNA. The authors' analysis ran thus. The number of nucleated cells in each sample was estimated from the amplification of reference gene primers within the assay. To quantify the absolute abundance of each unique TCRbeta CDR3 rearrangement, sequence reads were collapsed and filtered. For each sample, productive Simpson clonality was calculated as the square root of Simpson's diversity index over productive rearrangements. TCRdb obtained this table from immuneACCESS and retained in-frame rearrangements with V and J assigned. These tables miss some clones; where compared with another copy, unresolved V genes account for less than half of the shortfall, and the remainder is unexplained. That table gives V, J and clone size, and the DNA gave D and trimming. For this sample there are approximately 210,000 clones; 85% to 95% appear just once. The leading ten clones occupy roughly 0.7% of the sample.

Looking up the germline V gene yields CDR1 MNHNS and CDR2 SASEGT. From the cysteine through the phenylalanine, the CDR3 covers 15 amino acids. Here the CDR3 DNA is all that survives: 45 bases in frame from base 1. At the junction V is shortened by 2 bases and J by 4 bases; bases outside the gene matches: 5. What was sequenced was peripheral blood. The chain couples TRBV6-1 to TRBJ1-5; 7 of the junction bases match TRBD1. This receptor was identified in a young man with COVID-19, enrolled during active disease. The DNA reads TGTGCCAGCAGTGAAACTCCACAGGGGAATCAGCCCCAGCATTTT. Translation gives CASSETPQGNQPQHF.